The clone carrying this T cell receptor (beta chain) showed up just a few times. No antigen is known for it. These data are taken from a study of response to subunit inactivated influenza vaccine. This CDR3 contains 14 residues. Trimming pared 5 bases from V and 5 bases from J, leaving 16 bases between. Germline V CDR1 and CDR2: ENHRY, SYGVKD. TCRdb reprocessed the RT-PCR reads with MiXCR, giving one entry per CDR3 protein. The sample consists of 650,000 to 850,000 distinct CDR3 sequences, around 13% of them appearing once. Points from the study as a whole: The authors proposed limited new T cell recruitment per seasonal influenza vaccination.

The clonotype comes from a man aged 50-60 years who received an inactivated influenza vaccine. The J gene is TRBJ2-7, the V gene TRBV10-3; D possibly matches TRBD1 or TRBD2 (5 bases each). The material was PBMCs from blood, obtained 14 days before vaccination. The CDR3 region has the DNA TGTGCCATCAGTACCTTTTCAGGGACGGACGAGCAGTACTTC. Its translation: CAISTFSGTDEQYF.